This is a list of T cell receptor beta chains from one sample in a study of blood T cell repertoires in COVID-19. TCRdb's copy holds only in-frame clones and misses some; the assay was immunoSEQ multiplex PCR. The data show tens of thousands of clones, about four fifths seen once. The sequenced material came from peripheral blood. Every receptor here comes from a man aged 65 to 79 with COVID-19, enrolled during active disease. The CDR3 runs from the conserved cysteine through the conserved F or W. D genes are given only for firm matches. Rows may omit the clone size; those that give it use once, few, many or a size class.

size	D	J	V	CDR3	DNA
.	.	TRBJ2-1	TRBV7-2	CASVSGTNLYNEQFF	TGTGCCAGCGTTTCCGGGACAAACTTGTACAATGAGCAGTTCTTC
.	TRBD2	TRBJ2-5	TRBV7-2	CASSQGLAGGKAGETQYF	TGTGCCAGCAGTCAGGGACTAGCGGGAGGAAAGGCGGGAGAGACCCAGTACTTC
.	TRBD1	TRBJ1-6	TRBV12-3/TRBV12-4	CASREGANSPLHF	TGTGCCAGCAGGGAGGGGGCAAATTCACCCCTCCACTTT
few	.	TRBJ2-2	TRBV4-2	CASSQDGLRVVAGELFF	TGTGCCAGCAGCCAAGATGGGCTGAGGGTTGTCGCCGGGGAGCTGTTTTTT
.	.	TRBJ1-1	TRBV4-2	CASSQDDAGRTEAFF	TGTGCCAGCAGCCAAGATGATGCAGGGAGGACTGAAGCTTTCTTT
.	.	TRBJ1-5	TRBV21-1	CASSKRYSAGGNQPQHF	TGTGCCAGCAGCAAACGATATTCAGCGGGAGGCAATCAGCCCCAGCATTTT
.	.	TRBJ2-6	TRBV12-3/TRBV12-4	CASMTSGANVLTF	TGTGCCAGCATGACATCTGGGGCCAACGTCCTGACTTTC
.	TRBD2	TRBJ2-4	TRBV6-2/TRBV6-3	CASSYRGTSGAKNIQYF	TGTGCCAGCAGTTACCGTGGAACTAGCGGAGCCAAAAACATTCAGTACTTC
.	.	TRBJ1-6	TRBV25-1	CASSEGGGRLYSPLHF	TGTGCCAGCAGTGAAGGGGGGGGCAGGTTGTATTCACCCCTCCACTTT
.	.	TRBJ1-4	TRBV19	CASSRGEEEKLFF	TGTGCCAGTAGTCGCGGGGAAGAGGAAAAACTGTTTTTT
.	.	TRBJ1-1	TRBV6-6	CASKPGLNTEAFF	TGTGCCAGCAAACCGGGGTTGAACACTGAAGCTTTCTTT
.	TRBD1	TRBJ1-2	TRBV14	CASSPDRGYGYTF	TGTGCCAGCAGCCCGGACAGGGGCTATGGCTACACCTTC
.	.	TRBJ1-6	TRBV6-5	CASSYGQITNSPLHF	TGTGCCAGCAGTTATGGACAAATCACCAATTCACCCCTCCACTTT
few	TRBD2	TRBJ2-1	TRBV13	CASSYGTSGSRNEQFF	TGTGCCAGCAGCTACGGGACTAGCGGGAGTCGGAATGAGCAGTTCTTC
few	.	TRBJ2-7	TRBV5-1	CASSPSGPGAIYEQYF	TGCGCCAGCAGCCCGTCAGGCCCTGGGGCCATTTACGAGCAGTACTTC
.	TRBD1	TRBJ1-2	TRBV18	CASSPMGTGNYGYTF	TGTGCCAGCTCACCTATGGGGACAGGGAACTATGGCTACACCTTC
.	TRBD1	TRBJ1-6	TRBV14	CASSGQGHSPLHF	TGTGCCAGCAGCGGACAGGGCCATTCACCCCTCCACTTT
.	.	TRBJ1-5	TRBV19	CASSPDRTYSNQPQHF	TGTGCCAGTAGTCCAGACAGGACGTATAGCAATCAGCCCCAGCATTTT
.	.	TRBJ2-3	TRBV25-1	CASRTRDTQYF	TGTGCCAGTAGAACCCGAGATACGCAGTATTTT
few	.	TRBJ1-1	TRBV6-2/TRBV6-3	CASSYLSTEAFF	TGTGCCAGCAGTTACCTCTCTACTGAAGCTTTCTTT
.	.	TRBJ2-1	TRBV2	CASSVEGPNEQFF	TGTGCCAGCAGTGTTGAGGGCCCCAATGAGCAGTTCTTC
.	.	TRBJ2-2	TRBV3-1/TRBV3-2	CASSPPVNTGELFF	TGTGCCAGCAGCCCCCCGGTGAACACCGGGGAGCTGTTTTTT
.	TRBD1	TRBJ2-7	TRBV7-6	CASSLAGWEGQGSEQYF	TGTGCCAGCAGCTTAGCGGGTTGGGAGGGACAGGGGAGCGAGCAGTACTTC
.	.	TRBJ2-6	TRBV5-4	CASNLQGNGANVLTF	TGTGCCAGCAACTTACAGGGTAACGGGGCCAACGTCCTGACTTTC
.	TRBD1	TRBJ2-5	TRBV27	CASSPGDRVGGETQYF	TGTGCCAGCAGTCCGGGGGACAGGGTAGGCGGGGAGACCCAGTACTTC
few	.	TRBJ2-1	TRBV5-5	CASSIRLSSYNEQFF	TGTGCCAGCAGCATCAGACTATCCTCCTACAATGAGCAGTTCTTC
.	TRBD2	TRBJ2-2	TRBV19	CASSIPMGLAGGELFF	TGTGCCAGTAGTATCCCGATGGGACTAGCGGGAGGGGAGCTGTTTTTT
.	TRBD1	TRBJ1-2	TRBV5-1	CASSLGQGDYYGYTF	TGCGCCAGCAGCCTCGGACAGGGAGATTACTATGGCTACACCTTC
.	.	TRBJ1-3	TRBV5-5	CASSLAGESSGNTIYF	TGTGCCAGCAGCTTGGCAGGGGAAAGCTCTGGAAACACCATATATTTT
.	.	TRBJ1-2	TRBV24-1	CATSETANYGYTF	TGTGCCACCAGTGAGACAGCAAACTATGGCTACACCTTC
once	.	TRBJ2-3	TRBV28	CASSYTDTQYF	TGTGCCAGCAGCTACACAGATACGCAGTATTTT
.	.	TRBJ1-2	TRBV28	CASSLRGRLYGYTF	TGTGCCAGCAGTTTAAGAGGGAGGCTCTATGGCTACACCTTC
.	.	TRBJ2-3	TRBV19	CASTLSGTDTQYF	TGTGCCAGTACCTTAAGCGGCACAGATACGCAGTATTTT
.	TRBD1	TRBJ1-5	TRBV29-1	CSASGQGNQPQHF	TGCAGCGCCTCGGGACAGGGCAATCAGCCCCAGCATTTT
.	.	TRBJ2-5	TRBV5-1	CASSLDRVGRETQYF	TGCGCCAGCAGCTTGGACAGGGTCGGCCGGGAGACCCAGTACTTC
.	TRBD1	TRBJ2-5	TRBV5-1	CASGDRGIETQYF	TGCGCCAGCGGGGACAGGGGGATTGAGACCCAGTACTTC
.	.	TRBJ1-2	TRBV29-1	CSVVRVQGMGGYTF	TGCAGCGTTGTGCGGGTTCAGGGGATGGGGGGCTACACCTTC
many	.	TRBJ1-1	TRBV15	CATSRGVQAMNTEAFF	TGTGCCACCAGCAGAGGGGTACAGGCGATGAACACTGAAGCTTTCTTT
.	TRBD2	TRBJ2-4	TRBV5-8	CASRDTGGSKNIQYF	TGTGCCAGCAGAGATACGGGAGGTAGCAAAAACATTCAGTACTTC
few	TRBD2	TRBJ2-1	TRBV5-8	CASNVAGGPRNEQFF	TGTGCCAGCAATGTAGCGGGAGGCCCTAGAAATGAGCAGTTCTTC
.	.	TRBJ2-7	TRBV19	CATREFGEQYF	TGTGCCACCCGGGAGTTTGGCGAGCAGTACTTC
once	.	TRBJ2-6	TRBV7-2	CASTPGANVLTF	TGTGCCAGCACCCCAGGGGCCAACGTCCTGACTTTC
.	TRBD2	TRBJ2-3	TRBV28	CASNPPWGGRRVGTDTQYF	TGTGCCAGCAACCCACCGTGGGGCGGGAGGCGGGTCGGCACAGATACGCAGTATTTT
.	TRBD2	TRBJ2-4	TRBV18	CASSPVGSGGGNIQYF	TGTGCCAGCTCACCAGTTGGGAGCGGGGGAGGAAACATTCAGTACTTC
.	TRBD1	TRBJ2-7	TRBV18	CASSSTTGGYEQYF	TGTGCCAGCTCATCGACGACAGGGGGCTACGAGCAGTACTTC
once	TRBD1	TRBJ2-4	TRBV23-1	CASSQPRGAKNIQYF	TGCGCCAGCAGTCAGCCCAGGGGGGCCAAAAACATTCAGTACTTC
.	TRBD1	TRBJ2-7	TRBV24-1	CATKKGTDISYEQYF	TGTGCCACCAAGAAGGGGACAGATATCTCCTACGAGCAGTACTTC
.	TRBD1	TRBJ1-2	TRBV7-9	CASSLSDRGLGYTF	TGTGCCAGCAGCCTATCAGACAGGGGGCTTGGCTACACCTTC
.	.	TRBJ1-1	TRBV6-5	CAVGQNTEAFF	TGTGCCGTGGGACAGAACACTGAAGCTTTCTTT
.	.	TRBJ1-2	TRBV20-1	CSASMEGTGGYTF	TGCAGTGCTAGTATGGAGGGAACCGGCGGCTACACCTTC
.	TRBD1	TRBJ1-5	TRBV6-2/TRBV6-3	CASSYRGTDFNQPQHF	TGTGCCAGCAGTTATCGCGGGACAGACTTTAACCAGCCCCAGCATTTT
.	TRBD1	TRBJ1-4	TRBV4-1	CASSPEGTGNEKLFF	TGCGCCAGCAGCCCTGAGGGGACAGGGAATGAAAAACTGTTTTTT
.	.	TRBJ1-4	TRBV30	CAWSPGSHEKLFF	TGTGCCTGGAGTCCAGGGTCGCATGAAAAACTGTTTTTT
.	TRBD1	TRBJ1-5	TRBV15	CATSRLGDRHNQPQHF	TGTGCCACCAGCAGACTGGGGGACAGGCACAATCAGCCCCAGCATTTT
.	.	TRBJ1-1	TRBV3-1/TRBV3-2	CASSQKGGTEAFF	TGTGCCAGCAGCCAGAAGGGAGGGACTGAAGCTTTCTTT